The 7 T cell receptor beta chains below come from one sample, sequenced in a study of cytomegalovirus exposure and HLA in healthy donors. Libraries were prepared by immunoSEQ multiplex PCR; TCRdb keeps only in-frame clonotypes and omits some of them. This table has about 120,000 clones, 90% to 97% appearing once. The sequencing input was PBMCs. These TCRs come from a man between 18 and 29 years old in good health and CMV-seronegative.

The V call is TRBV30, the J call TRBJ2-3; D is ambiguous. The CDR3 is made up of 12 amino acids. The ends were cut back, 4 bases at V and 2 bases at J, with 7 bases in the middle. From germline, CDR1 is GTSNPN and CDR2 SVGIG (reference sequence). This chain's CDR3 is CAWNINTDTQYF. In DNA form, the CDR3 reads TGTGCCTGGAATATAAACACAGATACGCAGTATTTT.

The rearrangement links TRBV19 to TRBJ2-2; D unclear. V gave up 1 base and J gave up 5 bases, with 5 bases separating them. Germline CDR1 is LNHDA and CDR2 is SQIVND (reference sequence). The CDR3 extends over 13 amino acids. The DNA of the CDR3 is TGTGCCAGTAGTATAGGAGTTACCGGGGAGCTGTTTTTT. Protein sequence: CASSIGVTGELFF.

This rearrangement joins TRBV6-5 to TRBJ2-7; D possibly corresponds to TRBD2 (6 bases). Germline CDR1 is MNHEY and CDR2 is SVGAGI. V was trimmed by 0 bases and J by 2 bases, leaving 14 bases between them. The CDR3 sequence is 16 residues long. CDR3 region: CASSYSIVGRTYEQYF. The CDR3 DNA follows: TGTGCCAGCAGTTACTCGATTGTGGGGAGGACCTACGAGCAGTACTTC.

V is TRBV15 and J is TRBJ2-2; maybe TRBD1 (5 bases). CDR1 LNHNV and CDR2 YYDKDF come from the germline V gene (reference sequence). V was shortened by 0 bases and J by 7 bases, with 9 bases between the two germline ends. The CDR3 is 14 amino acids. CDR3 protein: CATSRDYQGGELFF. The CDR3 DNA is TGTGCCACCAGCAGAGACTATCAGGGCGGGGAGCTGTTTTTT. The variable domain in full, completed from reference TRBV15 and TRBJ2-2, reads DAMVIQNPRYQVTQFGKPVTLSCSQTLNHNVMYWYQQKSSQAPKLLFHYYDKDFNNEADTPDNFQSRRPNTSFCFLDIRSPGLGDTAMYLCATSRDYQGGELFFGEGSRLTVL.

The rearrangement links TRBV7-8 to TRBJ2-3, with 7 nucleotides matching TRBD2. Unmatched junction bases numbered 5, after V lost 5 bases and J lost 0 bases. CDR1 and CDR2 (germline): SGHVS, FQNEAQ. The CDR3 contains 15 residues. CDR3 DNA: TGTGCCAGCAGCCGGAGCGGGATGAGCACAGATACGCAGTATTTT. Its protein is CASSRSGMSTDTQYF. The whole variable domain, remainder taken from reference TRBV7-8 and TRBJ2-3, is GAGVSQSPRYKVAKRGQDVALRCDPISGHVSLFWYQQALGQGPEFLTYFQNEAQLDKSGLPSDRFFAERPEGSVSTLKIQRTQQEDSAVYLCASSRSGMSTDTQYFGPGTRLTVL.

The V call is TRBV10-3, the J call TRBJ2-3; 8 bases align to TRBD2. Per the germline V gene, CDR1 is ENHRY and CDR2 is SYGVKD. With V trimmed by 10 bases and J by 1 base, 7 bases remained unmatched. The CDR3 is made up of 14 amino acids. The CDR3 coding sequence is TGTGCCACTGCCGGGCGGGAGGGCACAGATACGCAGTATTTT. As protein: CATAGREGTDTQYF.

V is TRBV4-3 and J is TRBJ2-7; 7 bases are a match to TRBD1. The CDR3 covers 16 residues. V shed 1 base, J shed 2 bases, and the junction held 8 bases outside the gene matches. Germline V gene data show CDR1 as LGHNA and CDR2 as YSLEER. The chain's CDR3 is CASSQAEGALAYEQYF. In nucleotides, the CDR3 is TGCGCCAGCAGCCAAGCCGAGGGGGCGTTAGCCTACGAGCAGTACTTC.